The clone carrying this T cell receptor (gamma chain) showed up just a few times. This specimen belongs to a study of gamma-delta T cells after stem cell transplantation. This CDR3 is 12 amino acids long. V lost 0 bases, J lost 13 bases, and 9 bases stayed unmatched. Germline CDR1 is VTNTFY and CDR2 is YDVSTARD (reference sequence). TCRdb reprocessed the RT-PCR reads using CATT. There are about 4,800 gamma-chain clones in the sample; about 20% occur only once, and 3.5% lies in the top ten. The receptor was derived from a human donor. It is not recorded whose cells these are; they may come from a transplant donor. The sample was gamma-delta T cells. The V and J genes are TRGV3 and TRGJ1 or TRGJ2. The CDR3 is CATWDRPRGKLF. CDR3 in DNA: TGTGCCACCTGGGACAGGCCCCGGGGCAAACTCTTT.